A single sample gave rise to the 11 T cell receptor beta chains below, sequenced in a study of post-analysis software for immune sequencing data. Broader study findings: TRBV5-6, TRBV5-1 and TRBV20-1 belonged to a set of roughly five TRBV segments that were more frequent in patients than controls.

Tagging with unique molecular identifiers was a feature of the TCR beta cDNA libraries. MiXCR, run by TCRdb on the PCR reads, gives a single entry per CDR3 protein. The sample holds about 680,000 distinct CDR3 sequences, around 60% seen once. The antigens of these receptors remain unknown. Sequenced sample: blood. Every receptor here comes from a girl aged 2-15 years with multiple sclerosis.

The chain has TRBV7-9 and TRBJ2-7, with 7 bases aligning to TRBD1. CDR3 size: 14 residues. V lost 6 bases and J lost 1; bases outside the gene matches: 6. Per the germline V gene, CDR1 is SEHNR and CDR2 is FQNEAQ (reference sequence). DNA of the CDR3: TGTGCCAGCAGTTTCGACAGGGTTTCCTACGAGCAGTACTTC. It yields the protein CASSFDRVSYEQYF.

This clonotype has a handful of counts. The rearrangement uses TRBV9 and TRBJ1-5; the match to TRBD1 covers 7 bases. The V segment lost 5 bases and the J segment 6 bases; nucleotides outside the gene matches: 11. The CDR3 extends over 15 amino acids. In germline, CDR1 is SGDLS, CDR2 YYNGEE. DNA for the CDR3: TGTGCCAGCAGAACACCAGGGGGGGGAACTCAGCCCCAGCATTTT. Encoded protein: CASRTPGGGTQPQHF.

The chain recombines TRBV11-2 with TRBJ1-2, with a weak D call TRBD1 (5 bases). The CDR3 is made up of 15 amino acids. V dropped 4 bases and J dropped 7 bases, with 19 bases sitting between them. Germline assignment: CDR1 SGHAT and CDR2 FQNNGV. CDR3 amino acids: CASSSLTGTGGGYTF. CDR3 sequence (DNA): TGTGCCAGCAGCTCCCTAACGGGGACGGGCGGTGGCTACACCTTC.

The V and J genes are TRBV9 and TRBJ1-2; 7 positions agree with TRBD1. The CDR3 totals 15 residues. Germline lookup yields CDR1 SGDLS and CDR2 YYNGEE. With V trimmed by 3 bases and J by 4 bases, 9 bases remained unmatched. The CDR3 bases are TGTGCCAGCAGCGAAACAAACAGGGGAGTCTATGGCTACACCTTC. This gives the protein CASSETNRGVYGYTF.

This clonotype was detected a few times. This chain's CDR3 is CASSPRGSGTYEQYF. For the CDR3, the DNA is TGTGCCAGCAGTCCTAGGGGATCCGGGACCTACGAGCAGTACTTC. The chain uses TRBV6-5 and TRBJ2-7; D may correspond to TRBD1 or TRBD2 (5 bases each). Trimming shortened V by 5 bases and J by 2 bases, and 16 bases separated the two germline ends. Germline V gene sequence: CDR1 MNHEY, CDR2 SVGAGI. This CDR3 is 15 amino acids long.

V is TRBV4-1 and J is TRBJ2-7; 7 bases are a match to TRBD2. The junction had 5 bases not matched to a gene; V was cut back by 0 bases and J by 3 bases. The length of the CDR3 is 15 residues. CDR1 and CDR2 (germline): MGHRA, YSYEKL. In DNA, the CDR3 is TGCGCCAGCAGCCAAGATCCCGGGGGGTTCTACGAGCAGTACTTC. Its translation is CASSQDPGGFYEQYF.

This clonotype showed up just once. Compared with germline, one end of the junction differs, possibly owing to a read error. The CDR3 loop is CASSYGSNYGDTF. In nucleotides, the CDR3 is TGTGCCAGCAGTTACGGGAGCAACTATGGCGACACCTTC. The rearrangement joins TRBV6-5 to TRBJ1-2, with D uncertain. This CDR3 is built from 13 residues. The germline V gene has CDR1 MNHEY and CDR2 SVGAGI.

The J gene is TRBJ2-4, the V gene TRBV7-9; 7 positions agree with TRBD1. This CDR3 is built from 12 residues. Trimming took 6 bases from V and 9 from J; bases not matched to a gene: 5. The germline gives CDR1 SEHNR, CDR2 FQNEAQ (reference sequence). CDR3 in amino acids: CASSETGTIQYF. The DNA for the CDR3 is TGTGCCAGCAGTGAGACAGGGACCATTCAGTACTTC.

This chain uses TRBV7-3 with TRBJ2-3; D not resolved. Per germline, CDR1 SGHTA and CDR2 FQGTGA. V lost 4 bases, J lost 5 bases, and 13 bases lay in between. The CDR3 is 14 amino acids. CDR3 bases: TGTGCCAGCAGCTCGGGCCCTGAGAGAGATACGCAGTATTTT. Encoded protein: CASSSGPERDTQYF.

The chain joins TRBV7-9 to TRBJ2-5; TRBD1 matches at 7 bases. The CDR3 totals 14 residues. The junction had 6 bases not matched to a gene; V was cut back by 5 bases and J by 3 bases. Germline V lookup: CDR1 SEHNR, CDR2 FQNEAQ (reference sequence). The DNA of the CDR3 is TGTGCCAGCAGCCCAGGGACAGCTGAAGAGACCCAGTACTTC. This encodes CASSPGTAEETQYF. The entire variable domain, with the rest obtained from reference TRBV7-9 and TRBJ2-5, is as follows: DTGVSQNPRHKITKRGQNVTFRCDPISEHNRLYWYRQTLGQGPEFLTYFQNEAQLEKSRLLSDRFSAERPKGSFSTLEIQRTEQGDSAMYLCASSPGTAEETQYFGPGTRLLVL.

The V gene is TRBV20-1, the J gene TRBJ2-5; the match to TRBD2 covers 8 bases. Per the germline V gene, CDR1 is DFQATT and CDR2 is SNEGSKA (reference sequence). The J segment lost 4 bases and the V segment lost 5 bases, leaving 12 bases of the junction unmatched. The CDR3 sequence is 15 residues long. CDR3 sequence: CSACPQRGRRETQYF. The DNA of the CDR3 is TGCAGTGCTTGCCCCCAGCGGGGGAGGAGAGAGACCCAGTACTTC.